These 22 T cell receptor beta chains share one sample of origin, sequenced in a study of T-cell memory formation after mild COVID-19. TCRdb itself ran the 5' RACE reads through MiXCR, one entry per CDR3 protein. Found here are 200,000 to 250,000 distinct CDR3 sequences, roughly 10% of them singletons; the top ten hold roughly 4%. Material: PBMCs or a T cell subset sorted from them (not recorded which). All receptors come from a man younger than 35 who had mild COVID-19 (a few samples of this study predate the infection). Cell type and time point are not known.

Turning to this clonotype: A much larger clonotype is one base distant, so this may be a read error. DNA for the CDR3: TGTGCCAGCAGCGTAGTGCCAGATACGCAGTATTTT. It translates to CASSVVPDTQYF. J is TRBJ2-3 and V is TRBV9; D remains unclear. Germline values: CDR1 SGDLS, CDR2 YYNGEE. This CDR3 spans 12 amino acids. V shed 0 bases and J shed 4 bases, with 3 bases lying between them.

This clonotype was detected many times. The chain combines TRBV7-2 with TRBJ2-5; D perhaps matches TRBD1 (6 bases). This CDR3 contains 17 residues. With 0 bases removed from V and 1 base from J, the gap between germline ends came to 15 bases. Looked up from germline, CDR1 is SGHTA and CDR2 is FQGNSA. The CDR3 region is CASSLADRRISQETQYF. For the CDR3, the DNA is TGTGCCAGCAGCTTAGCCGACAGGAGGATAAGCCAAGAGACCCAGTACTTC.

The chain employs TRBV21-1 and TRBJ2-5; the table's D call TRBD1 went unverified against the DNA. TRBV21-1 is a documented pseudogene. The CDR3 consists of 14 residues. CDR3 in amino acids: CASSKGGRRETQYF. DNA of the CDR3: TGTGCCAGCAGCAAGGGGGGTAGGCGAGAGACCCAGTACTTC.

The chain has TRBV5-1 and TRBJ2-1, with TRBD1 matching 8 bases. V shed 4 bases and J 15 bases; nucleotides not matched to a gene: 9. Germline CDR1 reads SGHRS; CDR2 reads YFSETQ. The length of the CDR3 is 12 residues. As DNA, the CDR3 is TGCGCCAGCAGCCCGGACAGGGACTTAATGTTCTTC. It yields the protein CASSPDRDLMFF.

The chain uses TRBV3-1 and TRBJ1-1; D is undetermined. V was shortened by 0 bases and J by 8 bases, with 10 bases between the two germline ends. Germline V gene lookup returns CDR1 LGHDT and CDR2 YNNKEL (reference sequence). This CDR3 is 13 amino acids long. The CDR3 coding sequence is TGTGCCAGCAGCCAAGAAGGTGGGCAAGAAGCTTTCTTT. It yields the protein CASSQEGGQEAFF.

The CDR3 loop is CASSPAGQDIYGYTF. The CDR3 nucleotides read TGTGCCAGCAGCCCCGCCGGACAGGATATCTATGGCTACACCTTC. The chain employs TRBV4-2 and TRBJ1-2; 7 bases match TRBD1. V trimming: 4 bases; J trimming: 4 bases; junction bases outside the gene matches: 9. The CDR3 has 15 residues. In germline, CDR1 is LGHNA, CDR2 YNFKEQ.

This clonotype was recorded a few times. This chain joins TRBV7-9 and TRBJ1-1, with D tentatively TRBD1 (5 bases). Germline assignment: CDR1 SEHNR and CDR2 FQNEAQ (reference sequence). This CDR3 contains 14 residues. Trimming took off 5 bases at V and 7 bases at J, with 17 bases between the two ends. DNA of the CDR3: TGTGCCAGCAGCGTGCAAGGGACCGACGGTGAAGCTTTCTTT. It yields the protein CASSVQGTDGEAFF.

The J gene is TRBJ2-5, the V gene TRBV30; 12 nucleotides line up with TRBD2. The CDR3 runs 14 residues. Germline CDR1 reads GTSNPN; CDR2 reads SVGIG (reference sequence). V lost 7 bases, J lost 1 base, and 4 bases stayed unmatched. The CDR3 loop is CASSGGGTQETQYF. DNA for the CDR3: TGTGCCTCTAGCGGGGGGGGAACCCAAGAGACCCAGTACTTC.

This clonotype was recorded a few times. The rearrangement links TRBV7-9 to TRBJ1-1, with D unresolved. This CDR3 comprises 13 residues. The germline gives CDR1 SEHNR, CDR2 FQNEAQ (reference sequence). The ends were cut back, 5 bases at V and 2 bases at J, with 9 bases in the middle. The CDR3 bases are TGTGCCAGCAGCGCCTACGGCAACACTGAAGCTTTCTTT. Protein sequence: CASSAYGNTEAFF.

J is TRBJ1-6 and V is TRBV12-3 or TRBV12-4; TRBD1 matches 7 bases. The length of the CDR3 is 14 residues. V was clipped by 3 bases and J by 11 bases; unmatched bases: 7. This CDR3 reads CASSFSDRVAPLHF. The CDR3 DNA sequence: TGTGCCAGCAGTTTTTCTGACAGGGTAGCACCCCTCCACTTT.

CDR3: CASSLGYWGTNEKLFF. Here the CDR3 DNA reads TGTGCCAGCAGCTTGGGGTACTGGGGAACTAATGAAAAACTGTTTTTT. This chain uses TRBV5-8 with TRBJ1-4; D is uncertain. CDR3 length: 16 amino acids. The germline V gene has CDR1 SGHTS and CDR2 YDEGEE. Trimming pared 0 bases from V and 1 base from J, leaving 10 bases between. The full variable domain, with the rest looked up from reference TRBV5-8 and TRBJ1-4, is EAGVTQSPTHLIKTRGQQATLRCSPISGHTSVYWYQQALGLGLQFLLWYDEGEERNRGNFPPRFSGRQFPNYSSELNVNALELEDSALYLCASSLGYWGTNEKLFFGSGTQLSVL.

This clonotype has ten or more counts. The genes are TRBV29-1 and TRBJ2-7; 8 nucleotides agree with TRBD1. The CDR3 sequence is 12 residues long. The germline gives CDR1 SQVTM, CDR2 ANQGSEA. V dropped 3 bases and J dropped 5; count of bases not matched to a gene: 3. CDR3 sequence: CSVDDRGDEQYF. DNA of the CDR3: TGCAGCGTTGACGACAGGGGCGACGAGCAGTACTTC.

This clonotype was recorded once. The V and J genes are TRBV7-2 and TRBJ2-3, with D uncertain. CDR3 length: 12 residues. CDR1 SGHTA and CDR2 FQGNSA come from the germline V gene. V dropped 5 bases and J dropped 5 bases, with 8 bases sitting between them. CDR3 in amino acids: CASSLHLDTQYF. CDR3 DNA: TGTGCCAGCAGCCTACATCTAGATACGCAGTATTTT.

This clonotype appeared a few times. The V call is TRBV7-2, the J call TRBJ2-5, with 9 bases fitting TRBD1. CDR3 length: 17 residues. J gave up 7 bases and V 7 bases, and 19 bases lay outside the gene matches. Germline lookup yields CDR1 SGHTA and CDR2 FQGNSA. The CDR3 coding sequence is TGTGCCAGCAATTCTATCCTTCTCAACAGGGGGCTCGGGACCCAGTACTTC. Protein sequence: CASNSILLNRGLGTQYF. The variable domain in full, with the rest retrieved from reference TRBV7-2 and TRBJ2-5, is GAGVSQSPSNKVTEKGKDVELRCDPISGHTALYWYRQSLGQGLEFLIYFQGNSAPDKSGLPSDRFSAERTGGSVSTLTIQRTQQEDSAVYLCASNSILLNRGLGTQYFGPGTRLLVL.

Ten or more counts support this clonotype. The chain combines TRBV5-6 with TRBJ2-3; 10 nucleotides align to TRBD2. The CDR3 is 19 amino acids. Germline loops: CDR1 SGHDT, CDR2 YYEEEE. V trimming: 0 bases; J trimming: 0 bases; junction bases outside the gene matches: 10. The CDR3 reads CASSLARLAGEPSTDTQYF. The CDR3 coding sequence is TGTGCCAGCAGCTTGGCGCGGCTAGCGGGGGAACCTAGCACAGATACGCAGTATTTT.

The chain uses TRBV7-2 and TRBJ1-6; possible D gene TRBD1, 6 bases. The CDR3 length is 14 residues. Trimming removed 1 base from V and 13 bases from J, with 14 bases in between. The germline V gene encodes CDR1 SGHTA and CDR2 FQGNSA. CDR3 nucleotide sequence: TGTGCCAGCAGCTTAGGACAGGCCGGGCCCCCCCTCCACTTT. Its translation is CASSLGQAGPPLHF.

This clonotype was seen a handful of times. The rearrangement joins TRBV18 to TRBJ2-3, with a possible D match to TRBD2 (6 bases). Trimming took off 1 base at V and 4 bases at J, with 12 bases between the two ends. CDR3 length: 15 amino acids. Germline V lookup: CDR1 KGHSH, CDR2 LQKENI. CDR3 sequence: CASSPRASVADTQYF. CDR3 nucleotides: TGTGCCAGCTCACCACGGGCTAGCGTGGCAGATACGCAGTATTTT.

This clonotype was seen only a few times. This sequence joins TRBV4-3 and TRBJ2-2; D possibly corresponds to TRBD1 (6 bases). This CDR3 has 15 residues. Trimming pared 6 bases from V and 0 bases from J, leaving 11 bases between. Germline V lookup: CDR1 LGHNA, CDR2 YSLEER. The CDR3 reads CASRPDSSNTGELFF. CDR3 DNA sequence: TGCGCCAGCAGGCCGGACAGTTCGAACACCGGGGAGCTGTTTTTT.

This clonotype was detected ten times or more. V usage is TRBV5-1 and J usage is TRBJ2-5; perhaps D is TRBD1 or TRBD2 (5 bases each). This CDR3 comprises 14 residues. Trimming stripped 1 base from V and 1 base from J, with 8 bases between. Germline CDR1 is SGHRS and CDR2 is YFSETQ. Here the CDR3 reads CASSLTGGQETQYF. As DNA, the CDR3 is TGCGCCAGCAGCTTGACAGGAGGCCAAGAGACCCAGTACTTC.

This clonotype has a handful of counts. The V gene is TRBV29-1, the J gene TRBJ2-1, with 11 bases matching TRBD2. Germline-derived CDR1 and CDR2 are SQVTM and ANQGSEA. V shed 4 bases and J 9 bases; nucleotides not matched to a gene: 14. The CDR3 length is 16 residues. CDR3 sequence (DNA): TGCAGCGTTGCGTTCTTACTAGCGGGGGCACGCCGTGAGCAGTTCTTC. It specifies CSVAFLLAGARREQFF.

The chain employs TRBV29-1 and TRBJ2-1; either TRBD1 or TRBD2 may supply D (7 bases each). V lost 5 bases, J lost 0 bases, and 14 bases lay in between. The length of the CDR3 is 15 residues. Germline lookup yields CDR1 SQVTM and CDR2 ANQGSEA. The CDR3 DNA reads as TGCAGCGTTTTCAGGGGGGGAAGCTCCTACAATGAGCAGTTCTTC. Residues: CSVFRGGSSYNEQFF.

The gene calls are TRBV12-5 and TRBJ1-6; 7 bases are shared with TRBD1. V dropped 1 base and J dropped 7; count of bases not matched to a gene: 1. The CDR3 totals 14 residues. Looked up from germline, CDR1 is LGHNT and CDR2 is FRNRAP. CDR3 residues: CASGLGQGNSPLHF. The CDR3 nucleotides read TGTGCTAGTGGTTTGGGACAGGGAAATTCACCCCTCCACTTT.